This paragraph reports one TCR beta chain. Primers included in the PCR were 60 Vbeta and 13 Jbeta primers. Clones were sequenced by immunoSEQ multiplex PCR, and TCRdb holds only the in-frame ones, with some missing. Here the sample spans around 120,000 clones, about 83% being singletons. These data originate in a study of cytomegalovirus exposure and HLA in healthy donors. The ends lost 6 bases at V and 2 bases at J; junction bases unmatched: 4. This CDR3 region has 14 residues. Germline CDR1 and CDR2: MNHEY and SVGAGI. The sequenced sample was PBMCs. V gene TRBV6-5 combines with J gene TRBJ1-2, with 9 bases lining up with TRBD1. This clonotype was sampled from a woman in her thirties or forties in good health and CMV-seropositive. DNA of the CDR3: TGTGCCAGCAGGAGACAGGGGGGGAACTATGGCTACACCTTC. Its protein product is CASRRQGGNYGYTF.